These 30 T cell receptor beta chains originate from one sample sequenced in a study of OX40 agonist ivuxolimab in advanced cancers. This table comes from immunoSEQ multiplex PCR, and its TCRdb copy is limited to in-frame clones, with some not included. The profile shows 30,000 or so clones, approximately 81% of them singletons. The sample was CD4+ or CD8+ T cells sorted from blood, taken in a trial of the OX40 agonist ivuxolimab. The receptors derive from an adult with an advanced solid tumor such as melanoma, head and neck, liver or kidney cancer.

The J gene is TRBJ2-1, the V gene TRBV4-2; 12 nucleotides agree with TRBD2. With 8 bases clipped from V and 2 bases from J, the junction kept 7 bases outside the gene matches. The CDR3 is 16 residues long. CDR1 is LGHNA, CDR2 YNFKEQ, per germline. CDR3 nucleotides: TGTGCCAGCGGACCACTAGCGGGGGGTCCCTACAATGAGCAGTTCTTC. Translated, it gives CASGPLAGGPYNEQFF.

This clone occurred once. The chain employs TRBV9 and TRBJ2-3; D tentatively fits TRBD1 or TRBD2 (5 bases each). Trimming left V 3 bases short and J 2 bases short, with 13 bases between. The germline V gene has CDR1 SGDLS and CDR2 YYNGEE. There are 15 residues in the CDR3. The CDR3 sequence is CASSAGPFPTDTQYF. For the CDR3, the DNA is TGTGCCAGCAGCGCGGGACCTTTTCCCACAGATACGCAGTATTTT.

The J gene is TRBJ2-3, the V gene TRBV7-9; 7 bases are shared with TRBD1. The CDR3 sequence is 15 residues long. The J segment lost 1 base and the V segment lost 5 bases, leaving 6 bases of the junction unmatched. Germline CDR1 reads SEHNR; CDR2 reads FQNEAQ (reference sequence). Written as DNA, the CDR3 is TGTGCCAGCAGCGCAACAGGGGACGGCACAGATACGCAGTATTTT. It translates to CASSATGDGTDTQYF.

The chain links TRBV7-2 to TRBJ1-2; no reliable D call. The germline gives CDR1 SGHTA, CDR2 FQGNSA. Trimming shortened V by 1 base and J by 2 bases, and 11 bases separated the two germline ends. The CDR3 has 15 residues. The CDR3 here is CASSLDRGGNYGYTF. CDR3 in DNA: TGTGCCAGCAGCTTAGATCGGGGAGGGAACTATGGCTACACCTTC. Full variable domain (outside the CDR3, taken from reference TRBV7-2 and TRBJ1-2): GAGVSQSPSNKVTEKGKDVELRCDPISGHTALYWYRQSLGQGLEFLIYFQGNSAPDKSGLPSDRFSAERTGGSVSTLTIQRTQQEDSAVYLCASSLDRGGNYGYTFGSGTRLTVV.

The chain joins TRBV19 to TRBJ2-1; 11 nucleotides agree with TRBD2. Per germline, CDR1 LNHDA and CDR2 SQIVND (reference sequence). J lost 6 bases, V lost 5 bases, and 12 bases had no gene match. The CDR3 has 17 residues. As DNA, the CDR3 is TGTGCCAGTAGTCTCACTTTAGCGGGAGGGGAATTCAATGAGCAGTTCTTC. It is translated as CASSLTLAGGEFNEQFF.

CDR3 in DNA: TGCGCCAGCAGTTACGGCAGATACACTGAAGCTTTCTTT. This sequence encodes CASSYGRYTEAFF. The rearrangement links TRBV10-2 to TRBJ1-1; D remains ambiguous. With 5 bases removed from V and 3 bases from J, the gap between germline ends came to 10 bases. This CDR3 has 13 residues. Germline-derived CDR1 and CDR2 are WSHSY and SAAADI.

The rearrangement uses TRBV29-1 and TRBJ1-1; the D gene is possibly TRBD1 (5 bases). Germline CDR1 SQVTM, CDR2 ANQGSEA. V gave up 3 bases and J gave up 7 bases, with 15 bases separating them. The CDR3 runs to 13 residues. The CDR3 DNA follows: TGCAGCGTTGATAGGGGAGGGTTTGGTGAAGCTTTCTTT. This translates into CSVDRGGFGEAFF.

The V and J genes are TRBV28 and TRBJ2-3; 8 positions agree with TRBD1. Unmatched junction bases numbered 3, after V lost 0 bases and J lost 1 base. Germline V lookup: CDR1 MDHEN, CDR2 SYDVKM. The CDR3 totals 16 residues. This CDR3 is CASSLWVTGGTDTQYF. CDR3 sequence (DNA): TGTGCCAGCAGTTTATGGGTGACAGGGGGCACAGATACGCAGTATTTT.

The V gene is TRBV9, the J gene TRBJ1-1, with TRBD1 as a possible D gene (5 bases). Germline lookup yields CDR1 SGDLS and CDR2 YYNGEE. The CDR3 has 14 residues. V lost 0 bases, J lost 3 bases, and 9 bases lay in between. CDR3: CASSVAAGDTEAFF. Written as DNA, the CDR3 is TGTGCCAGCAGCGTAGCCGCGGGGGACACTGAAGCTTTCTTT.

V is TRBV6-5 and J is TRBJ1-1, with D maybe TRBD1 (6 bases). Trimming pared 2 bases from V and 6 bases from J, leaving 19 bases between. Per the germline V gene, CDR1 is MNHEY and CDR2 is SVGAGI. This CDR3 region has 16 residues. CDR3 region: CASSYHHPGAAPEAFF. The CDR3 DNA reads as TGTGCCAGCAGTTACCACCACCCAGGGGCGGCCCCTGAAGCTTTCTTT.

For the CDR3, the DNA is TGCGCCAGCAGCCAAGAGTCCCAGGGGGCGTACATTCAGTACTTC. Residues: CASSQESQGAYIQYF. The chain is built from TRBV4-1 and TRBJ2-4, with 8 bases that match TRBD1. V lost 0 bases and J lost 8; bases outside the gene matches: 6. The CDR3 runs to 15 residues. Germline V gene data show CDR1 as MGHRA and CDR2 as YSYEKL.

The J gene is TRBJ2-5, the V gene TRBV7-2, with D unclear. V was pared by 5 bases and J by 5 bases, with 15 bases between. This CDR3 is 14 amino acids long. Germline V CDR1 and CDR2: SGHTA, FQGNSA. CDR3 DNA: TGTGCCAGCAGCCCCACCGGAGCTGGGGAGACCCAGTACTTC. Protein product: CASSPTGAGETQYF. Together with reference TRBV7-2 and TRBJ2-5, the CDR3 gives the full variable domain: GAGVSQSPSNKVTEKGKDVELRCDPISGHTALYWYRQSLGQGLEFLIYFQGNSAPDKSGLPSDRFSAERTGGSVSTLTIQRTQQEDSAVYLCASSPTGAGETQYFGPGTRLLVL.

The chain is built from TRBV6-5 and TRBJ2-7, with 8 bases that match TRBD2. The germline V gene has CDR1 MNHEY and CDR2 SVGAGI. This CDR3 is 15 amino acids long. For the CDR3, the DNA is TGTGCACTTTCCTGGCGGGAGGATGCGGAATACGAGCAGTACTTC. Protein: CALSWREDAEYEQYF.

This clone was detected only once. This chain connects TRBV7-3 to TRBJ2-3; weak D call: TRBD2 (6 bases). The germline V and J ends were trimmed by 5 bases and 3 bases, with 15 bases remaining between them. The CDR3 has 15 amino acids. Germline CDR1 is SGHTA and CDR2 is FQGTGA. DNA for the CDR3: TGTGCCAGCAGCCCTACCGCGGGAAGGACAGATACGCAGTATTTT. It is translated as CASSPTAGRTDTQYF.

This rearrangement joins TRBV28 to TRBJ2-7, with 7 bases identical to TRBD1. The germline V gene encodes CDR1 MDHEN and CDR2 SYDVKM. Unmatched junction bases numbered 1, after V lost 5 bases and J lost 6 bases. CDR3 length: 11 amino acids. In DNA form, the CDR3 reads TGTGCCAGCAGTGACAGGGTCGAGCAGTACTTC. Protein sequence: CASSDRVEQYF.

A note on this clone: The germline gene is not matched at one end of the junction; a read error may be the cause. The J gene is TRBJ2-1, the V gene TRBV28; D not certain. Germline V gives CDR1 MDHEN, CDR2 SYDVKM. The CDR3 extends over 13 amino acids. The CDR3 here is CASSSTYYTEQFF. CDR3 sequence (DNA): TGTGCCAGCAGTTCGACCTATTACACTGAGCAGTTCTTC.

The chain couples TRBV6-5 to TRBJ1-1; maybe TRBD1 (5 bases). There are 13 residues in the CDR3. Germline CDR1 reads MNHEY; CDR2 reads SVGAGI. The V gene lost 5 bases and the J gene lost 7 bases, with 14 bases spanning the gap. The CDR3 protein is CASSGSGGFEAFF. In nucleotides, the CDR3 is TGTGCCAGCAGTGGATCTGGGGGATTTGAAGCTTTCTTT.

This chain uses TRBV30 with TRBJ1-1; 7 bases match TRBD1. The V and J ends lost 1 base and 11 bases, in that order; junction bases with no gene match: 7. The CDR3 extends over 12 amino acids. Looked up from germline, CDR1 is GTSNPN and CDR2 is SVGIG (reference sequence). In nucleotides, the CDR3 is TGTGCCTGGAGTGGAAAGCCACAGGGGGCTTTCTTT. Its translation: CAWSGKPQGAFF.

This clone came up once. The DNA for the CDR3 is TGCGCCAGCAGTCTCAATCGGGACGGATTCTACGAGCAGTACTTC. Its translation is CASSLNRDGFYEQYF. The chain is built from TRBV23-1 and TRBJ2-7; D is possibly TRBD1 or TRBD2 (5 bases each). TRBV23-1 is classed as an ORF, of uncertain function. V lost 4 bases and J 3 bases, leaving 16 bases between the germline ends. The CDR3 totals 15 residues.

The CDR3 is CAISESGTSGQTLYEQYF. In DNA, the CDR3 is TGTGCCATCAGTGAGTCTGGCACTAGCGGGCAGACTCTCTACGAGCAGTACTTC. The rearrangement links TRBV10-3 to TRBJ2-7, with 9 bases lining up with TRBD2. Germline assignment: CDR1 ENHRY and CDR2 SYGVKD. After removal of 0 bases from V and 3 bases from J, the junction contained 12 bases not matched to a gene. This CDR3 spans 18 amino acids.

This clone was counted only a few times. The V and J genes are TRBV6-5 and TRBJ2-7; 10 positions match TRBD1. The V gene end was trimmed by 5 bases and the J gene end by 2 bases; junction bases not matched to a gene: 3. Germline CDR1 MNHEY, CDR2 SVGAGI. This CDR3 contains 14 residues. The CDR3 region has the DNA TGTGCCAGCAGTGCCGGGACAGGGGCCTACGAGCAGTACTTC. Translation gives CASSAGTGAYEQYF.

This clone was counted once. This rearrangement joins TRBV4-1 to TRBJ2-7; 8 bases are a match to TRBD2. Germline V gene sequence: CDR1 MGHRA, CDR2 YSYEKL. The CDR3 is made up of 15 amino acids. Trimming cost V 1 base and J 3 bases; bases outside gene matches: 5. The CDR3 nucleotides read TGCGCCAGCAGCCAAGTCAGCGGGAGTAACTACGAGCAGTACTTC. Its translation: CASSQVSGSNYEQYF.

The gene calls are TRBV5-6 and TRBJ1-1; 8 bases align to TRBD1. The CDR3 spans 14 residues. Germline V gene data show CDR1 as SGHDT and CDR2 as YYEEEE. After removal of 0 bases from V and 5 bases from J, the junction contained 3 bases not matched to a gene. The CDR3 spells CASSLGTGYTEAFF. In nucleotides, the CDR3 is TGTGCCAGCAGCTTGGGGACAGGGTATACTGAAGCTTTCTTT.

A few counts support this clone. The chain combines TRBV27 with TRBJ2-4, with D possibly being TRBD1 or TRBD2 (5 bases each). Looked up from germline, CDR1 is MNHEY and CDR2 is SMNVEV (reference sequence). The CDR3 is 15 amino acids. V lost 3 bases and J lost 6, with 15 bases in between. CDR3 region: CASSFRRPGTNIQYF. CDR3 sequence (DNA): TGTGCCAGCAGTTTCCGTCGCCCCGGGACAAACATTCAGTACTTC.

V gene TRBV6-5 combines with J gene TRBJ1-2, with 8 positions matching TRBD1. Germline CDR1 and CDR2: MNHEY and SVGAGI. V trimming: 2 bases; J trimming: 8 bases; junction bases outside the gene matches: 10. The CDR3 has 15 amino acids. Written as DNA, the CDR3 is TGTGCCAGCAGTTACGAAATTTCAGGGGGCAGCGGCTACACCTTC. This encodes CASSYEISGGSGYTF.

CDR3 region: CAWSVGRGNEQYF. DNA for the CDR3: TGTGCCTGGAGTGTCGGCAGGGGGAACGAGCAGTACTTC. This chain joins TRBV30 and TRBJ2-7; 7 bases match TRBD1. Germline trimming cut 0 bases from V and 5 bases from J; bases unmatched to any gene: 4. This CDR3 is 13 amino acids long. Germline assignment: CDR1 GTSNPN and CDR2 SVGIG (reference sequence).

The chain recombines TRBV28 with TRBJ1-5; D possibly corresponds to TRBD1 (6 bases). CDR3 size: 15 residues. Germline V gene data show CDR1 as MDHEN and CDR2 as SYDVKM. Trimming removed 5 bases at V and 2 bases at J, with 13 bases between. CDR3 in amino acids: CASSRAYRGNQPQHF. DNA for the CDR3: TGTGCCAGCAGTCGGGCATACAGGGGCAATCAGCCCCAGCATTTT.

The chain carries TRBV29-1 and TRBJ2-7, with unresolved D. The germline CDR1 and CDR2 sequences are SQVTM and ANQGSEA. The CDR3 spans 12 residues. V lost 1 base, J lost 4 bases, and 8 bases lay in between. This CDR3 is CSVEVDGYEQYF. The CDR3 DNA sequence: TGCAGCGTTGAAGTGGACGGATACGAGCAGTACTTC.

The chain employs TRBV28 and TRBJ2-7, with D unresolved. V lost 5 bases to trimming and J lost 2 bases, with 13 bases between them. CDR1 MDHEN and CDR2 SYDVKM come from the germline V gene. The CDR3 is 14 amino acids. The CDR3: CASSTKGPAYEQYF. The CDR3, as DNA: TGTGCCAGCAGTACCAAAGGGCCTGCCTACGAGCAGTACTTC.

Only one count was recorded for this clone. The J gene is TRBJ1-1, the V gene TRBV2; no definite D call. The germline CDR1 and CDR2 sequences are SNHLY and FYNNEI. The CDR3 has 14 amino acids. Trimming took off 2 bases at V and 4 bases at J, with 11 bases between the two ends. In nucleotides, the CDR3 is TGTGCCAGCAGTGAACAGGCCGGTAGCACTGAAGCTTTCTTT. This codes for CASSEQAGSTEAFF.